These T cell receptor beta chains were read from a single sample in a study of blood T cell repertoires in COVID-19. Using immunoSEQ multiplex PCR, the repertoire was profiled, and TCRdb retains in-frame clones only, with some absent. The repertoire consists of fewer than 250,000 clones, with roughly 80% occurring once and the leading ten covering less than 8%. The specimen was peripheral blood. The origin of the receptors is a woman between 50 and 59 years old with acute or convalescent COVID-19. Both conserved end residues are part of each CDR3. The D gene is left open where the match is weak. Size values are once, few and many counts, or a class for expanded clones, and some rows have none.

clone size	CDR3 length	V gene	J gene	D gene	CDR3 DNA	CDR3 protein
NA	14	TRBV29-1	TRBJ1-2	NA	TGCAGCGTAACCGGGACACAACCGAACTATGGCTACACCTTC	CSVTGTQPNYGYTF
NA	14	TRBV3-1/TRBV3-2	TRBJ2-3	NA	TGTGCCAGCAGCCAAGCCCCGGGCACAGATACGCAGTATTTT	CASSQAPGTDTQYF
NA	15	TRBV19	TRBJ1-2	NA	TGTGCCAGTAGTATAACGGGGGGCGCTGGGTATGGCTACACCTTC	CASSITGGAGYGYTF
NA	15	TRBV6-5	TRBJ2-7	NA	TGTGCCAGCTCCCGAGATAGGGGCGCCGCCTACGAGCAGTACTTC	CASSRDRGAAYEQYF
NA	10	TRBV29-1	TRBJ2-3	TRBD1	TGCAGCGCAAACAGGGGAATTCAGTATTTT	CSANRGIQYF
NA	14	TRBV9	TRBJ1-1	NA	TGTGCCAGCAGCGTAGACGGGATGAACACTGAAGCTTTCTTT	CASSVDGMNTEAFF
NA	15	TRBV19	TRBJ1-2	TRBD1	TGTGCCAGTAGTCCCGGGCCAGGGGGCATTGATGGCTACACCTTC	CASSPGPGGIDGYTF
NA	16	TRBV5-4	TRBJ2-3	TRBD2	TGTGCCAGCACCCGACTAGCGGGGGCTGGGACAGATACGCAGTATTTT	CASTRLAGAGTDTQYF
few	15	TRBV7-6	TRBJ1-3	TRBD1	TGTGCCAGCAGCTTCGGACAGGGCGTCGGAAACACCATATATTTT	CASSFGQGVGNTIYF
NA	15	TRBV9	TRBJ2-1	TRBD1	TGTGCCAGCAGCGTATTGTTTTCGGGACAGGTTGAGCAGTTCTTC	CASSVLFSGQVEQFF
NA	16	TRBV3-1/TRBV3-2	TRBJ2-3	NA	TGTGCCAGCAGCCCCCTTAGCTCATATGGCACAGATACGCAGTATTTT	CASSPLSSYGTDTQYF
NA	14	TRBV5-4	TRBJ2-3	NA	TGTGCCAGCAGCTTGGACAGGAGCGCAGATACGCAGTATTTT	CASSLDRSADTQYF
NA	13	TRBV5-6	TRBJ1-2	TRBD1	TGTGCCAGCAGCCTGACAGGGTCCTATGGCTACACCTTC	CASSLTGSYGYTF
NA	15	TRBV4-3	TRBJ1-3	NA	TGCGCCAGCAGCCAAGACGCGGGACCTGGAAACACCATATATTTT	CASSQDAGPGNTIYF
NA	15	TRBV5-1	TRBJ1-3	NA	TGCGCCAGCAGCATCTCCGGGGACTCTGGAAACACCATATATTTT	CASSISGDSGNTIYF
few	14	TRBV14	TRBJ2-1	TRBD2	TGTGCCAGCAGCCGGGAGGGCCCCTACAATGAGCAGTTCTTC	CASSREGPYNEQFF
NA	16	TRBV3-1/TRBV3-2	TRBJ2-1	TRBD2	TGTGCCAGCAGCCAAAGACTAGCGGGAGCGGTAGGTGAGCAGTTCTTC	CASSQRLAGAVGEQFF
NA	14	TRBV18	TRBJ2-7	NA	TGTGCCAGCTCCCAGGCAGGCCACTCCTACGAGCAGTACTTC	CASSQAGHSYEQYF
NA	14	TRBV2	TRBJ1-1	TRBD1	TGTGCCAGCACCTCGACAGGGGCAAACACTGAAGCTTTCTTT	CASTSTGANTEAFF